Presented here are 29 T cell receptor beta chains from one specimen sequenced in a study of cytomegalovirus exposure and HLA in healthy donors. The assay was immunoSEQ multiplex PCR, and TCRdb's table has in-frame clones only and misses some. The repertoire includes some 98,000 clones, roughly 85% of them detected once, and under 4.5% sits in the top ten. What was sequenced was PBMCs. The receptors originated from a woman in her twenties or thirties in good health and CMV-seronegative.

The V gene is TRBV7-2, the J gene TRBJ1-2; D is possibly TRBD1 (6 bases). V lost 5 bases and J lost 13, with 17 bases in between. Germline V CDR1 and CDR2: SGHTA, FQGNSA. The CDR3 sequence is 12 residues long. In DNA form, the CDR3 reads TGTGCCAGCAGCCTAAGTAGGACAGCTGTCACCTTC. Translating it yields CASSLSRTAVTF.

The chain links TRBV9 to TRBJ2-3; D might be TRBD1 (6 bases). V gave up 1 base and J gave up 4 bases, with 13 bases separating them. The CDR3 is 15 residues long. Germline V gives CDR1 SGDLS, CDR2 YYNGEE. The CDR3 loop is CASSVTGNVPDTQYF. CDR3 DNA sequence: TGTGCCAGCAGCGTAACAGGGAACGTACCAGATACGCAGTATTTT.

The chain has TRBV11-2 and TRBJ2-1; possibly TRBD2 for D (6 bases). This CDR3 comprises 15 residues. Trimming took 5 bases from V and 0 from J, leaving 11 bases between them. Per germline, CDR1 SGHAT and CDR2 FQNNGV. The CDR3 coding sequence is TGTGCCAGCAGCCAGGGACTCCTCTCCTACAATGAGCAGTTCTTC. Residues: CASSQGLLSYNEQFF.

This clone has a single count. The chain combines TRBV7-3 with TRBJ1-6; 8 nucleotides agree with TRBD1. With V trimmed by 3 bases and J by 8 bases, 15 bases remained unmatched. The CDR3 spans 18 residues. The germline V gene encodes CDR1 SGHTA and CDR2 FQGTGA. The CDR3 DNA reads TGTGCCAGCAGCTTTTCATCCATTGGGACAGGCACCGATTCACCCCTCCACTTT. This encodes CASSFSSIGTGTDSPLHF.

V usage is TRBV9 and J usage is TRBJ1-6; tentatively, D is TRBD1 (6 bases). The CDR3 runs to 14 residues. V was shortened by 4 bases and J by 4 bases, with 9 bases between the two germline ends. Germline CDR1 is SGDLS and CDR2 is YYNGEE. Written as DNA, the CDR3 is TGTGCCAGCAGCCCGGACAGTTATAATTCACCCCTCCACTTT. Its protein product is CASSPDSYNSPLHF.

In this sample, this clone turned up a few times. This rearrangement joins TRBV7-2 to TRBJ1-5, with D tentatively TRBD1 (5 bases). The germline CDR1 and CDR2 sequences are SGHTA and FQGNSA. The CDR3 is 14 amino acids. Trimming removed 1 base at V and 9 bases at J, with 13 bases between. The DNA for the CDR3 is TGTGCCAGCAGCTTAGAGGCAGGGCGTCGGCCCCAGCATTTT. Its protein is CASSLEAGRRPQHF. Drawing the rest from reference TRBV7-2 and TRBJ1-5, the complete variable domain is GAGVSQSPSNKVTEKGKDVELRCDPISGHTALYWYRQSLGQGLEFLIYFQGNSAPDKSGLPSDRFSAERTGGSVSTLTIQRTQQEDSAVYLCASSLEAGRRPQHFGDGTRLSIL.

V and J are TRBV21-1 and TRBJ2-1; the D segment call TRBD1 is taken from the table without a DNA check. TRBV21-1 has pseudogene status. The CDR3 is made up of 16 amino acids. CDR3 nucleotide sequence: TGTGCCAGCAGCAAAGCCGACAGGGCGTCCTACAATGAGCAGTTCTTC. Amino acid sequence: CASSKADRASYNEQFF.

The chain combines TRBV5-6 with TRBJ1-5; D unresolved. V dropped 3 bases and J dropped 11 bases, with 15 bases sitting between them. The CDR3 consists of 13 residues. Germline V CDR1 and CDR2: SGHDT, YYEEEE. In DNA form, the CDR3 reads TGTGCCAGCAGCTCGCGGGGTGGGAGGGCCCAGCATTTT. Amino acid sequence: CASSSRGGRAQHF.

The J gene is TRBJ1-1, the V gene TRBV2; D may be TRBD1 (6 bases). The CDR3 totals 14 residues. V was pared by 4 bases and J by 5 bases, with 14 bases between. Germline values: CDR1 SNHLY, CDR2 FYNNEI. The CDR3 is CASSGNRVWTEAFF. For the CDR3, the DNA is TGTGCCAGCAGTGGGAACAGGGTATGGACTGAAGCTTTCTTT.

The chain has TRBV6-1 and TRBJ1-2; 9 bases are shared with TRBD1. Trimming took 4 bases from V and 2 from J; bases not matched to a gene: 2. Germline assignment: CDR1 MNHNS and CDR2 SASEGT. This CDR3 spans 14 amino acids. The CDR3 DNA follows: TGTGCCAGCAGTGGGGACAGGGCGAACTATGGCTACACCTTC. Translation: CASSGDRANYGYTF.

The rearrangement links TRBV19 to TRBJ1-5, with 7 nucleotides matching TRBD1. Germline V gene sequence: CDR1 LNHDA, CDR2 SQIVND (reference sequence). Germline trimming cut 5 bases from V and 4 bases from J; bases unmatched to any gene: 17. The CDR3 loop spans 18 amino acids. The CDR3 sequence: CASSPKGRWDSNNQPQHF. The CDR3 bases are TGTGCCAGTAGTCCAAAGGGGAGGTGGGACAGCAATAATCAGCCCCAGCATTTT.

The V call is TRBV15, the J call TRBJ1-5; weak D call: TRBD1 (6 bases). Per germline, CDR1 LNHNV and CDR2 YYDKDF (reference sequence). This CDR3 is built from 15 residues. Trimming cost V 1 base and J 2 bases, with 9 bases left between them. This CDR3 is CATSRGAGGNQPQHF. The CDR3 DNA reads TGTGCCACCAGCAGAGGGGCAGGGGGCAATCAGCCCCAGCATTTT.

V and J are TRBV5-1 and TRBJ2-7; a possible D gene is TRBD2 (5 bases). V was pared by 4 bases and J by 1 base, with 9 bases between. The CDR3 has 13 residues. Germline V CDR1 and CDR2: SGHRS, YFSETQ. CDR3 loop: CASSPSLSYEQYF. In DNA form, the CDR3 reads TGCGCCAGCAGCCCTAGCCTGTCCTACGAGCAGTACTTC.

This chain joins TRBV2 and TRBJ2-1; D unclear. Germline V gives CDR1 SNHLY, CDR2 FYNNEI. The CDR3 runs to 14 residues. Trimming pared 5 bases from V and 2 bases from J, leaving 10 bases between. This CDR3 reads CASSLSVAYNEQFF. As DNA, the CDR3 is TGTGCCAGCAGTCTCTCTGTCGCCTACAATGAGCAGTTCTTC.

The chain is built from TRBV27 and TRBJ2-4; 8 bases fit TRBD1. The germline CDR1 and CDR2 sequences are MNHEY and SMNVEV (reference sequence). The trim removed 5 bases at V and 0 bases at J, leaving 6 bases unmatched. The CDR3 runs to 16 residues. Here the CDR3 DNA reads TGTGCCAGCAGTAGAGGGACAGGCCTAGCCAAAAACATTCAGTACTTC. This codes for CASSRGTGLAKNIQYF.

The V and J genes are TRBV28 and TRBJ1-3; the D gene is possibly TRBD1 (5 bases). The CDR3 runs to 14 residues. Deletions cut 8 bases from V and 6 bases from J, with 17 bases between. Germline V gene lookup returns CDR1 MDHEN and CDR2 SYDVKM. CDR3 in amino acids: CASSQGDSLNTIYF. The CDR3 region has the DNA TGTGCCAGCTCCCAAGGAGACAGCCTAAACACCATATATTTT.

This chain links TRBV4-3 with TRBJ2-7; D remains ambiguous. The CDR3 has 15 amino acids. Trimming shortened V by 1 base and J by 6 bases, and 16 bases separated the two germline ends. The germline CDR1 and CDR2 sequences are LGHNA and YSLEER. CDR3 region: CASSQGTELFREQYF. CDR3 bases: TGCGCCAGCAGCCAAGGAACCGAACTCTTTCGCGAGCAGTACTTC.

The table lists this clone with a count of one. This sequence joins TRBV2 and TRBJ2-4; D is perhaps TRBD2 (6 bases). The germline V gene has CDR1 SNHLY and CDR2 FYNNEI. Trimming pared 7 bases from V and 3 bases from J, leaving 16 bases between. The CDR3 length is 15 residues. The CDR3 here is CASTEGPLFKNIQYF. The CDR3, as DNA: TGTGCCAGCACGGAGGGCCCACTATTCAAAAACATTCAGTACTTC.

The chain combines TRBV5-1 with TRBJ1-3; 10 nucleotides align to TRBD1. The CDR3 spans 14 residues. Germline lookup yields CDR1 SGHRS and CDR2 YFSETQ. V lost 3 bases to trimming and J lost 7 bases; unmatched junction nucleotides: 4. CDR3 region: CASSSTGGSNTIYF. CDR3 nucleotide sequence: TGCGCCAGCAGCTCGACAGGGGGCTCGAACACCATATATTTT.

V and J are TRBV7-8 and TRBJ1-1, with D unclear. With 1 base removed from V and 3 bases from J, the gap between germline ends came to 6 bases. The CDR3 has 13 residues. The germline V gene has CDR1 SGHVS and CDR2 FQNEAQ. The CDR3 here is CASSLVEDTEAFF. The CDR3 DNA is TGTGCCAGCAGCTTAGTGGAGGACACTGAAGCTTTCTTT.

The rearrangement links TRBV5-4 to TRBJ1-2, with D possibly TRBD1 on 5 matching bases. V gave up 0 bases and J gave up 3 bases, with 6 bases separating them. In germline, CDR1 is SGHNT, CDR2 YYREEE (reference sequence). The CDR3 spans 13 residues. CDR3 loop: CASSLAQDYGYTF. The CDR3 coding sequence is TGTGCCAGCAGCTTGGCACAGGACTATGGCTACACCTTC.

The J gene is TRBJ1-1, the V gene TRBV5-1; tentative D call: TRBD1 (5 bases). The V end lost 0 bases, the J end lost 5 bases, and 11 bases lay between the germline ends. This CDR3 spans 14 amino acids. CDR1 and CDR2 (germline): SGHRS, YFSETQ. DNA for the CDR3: TGCGCCAGCAGCTTGGAAGGGGTGGTGACTGAAGCTTTCTTT. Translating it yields CASSLEGVVTEAFF.

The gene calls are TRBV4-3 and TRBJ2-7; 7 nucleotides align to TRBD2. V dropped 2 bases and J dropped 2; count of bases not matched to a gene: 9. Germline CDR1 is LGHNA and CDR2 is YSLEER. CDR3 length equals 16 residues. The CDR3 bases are TGCGCCAGCAGCCAATCAAAGGGAGGGACCCCCTACGAGCAGTACTTC. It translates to CASSQSKGGTPYEQYF.

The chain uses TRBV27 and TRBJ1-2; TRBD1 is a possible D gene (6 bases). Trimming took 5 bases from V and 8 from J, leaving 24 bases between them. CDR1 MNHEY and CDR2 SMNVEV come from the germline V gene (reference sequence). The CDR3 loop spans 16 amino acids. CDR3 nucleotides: TGTGCCAGCAGTCTAACCGCAGGGGAGAGAGTATGGGGCTACACCTTC. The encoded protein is CASSLTAGERVWGYTF.

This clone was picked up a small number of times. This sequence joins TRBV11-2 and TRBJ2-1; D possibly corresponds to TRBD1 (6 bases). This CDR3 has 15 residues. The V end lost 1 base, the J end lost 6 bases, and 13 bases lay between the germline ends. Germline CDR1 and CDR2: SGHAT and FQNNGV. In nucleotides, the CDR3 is TGTGCCAGCAGCTTAGGGCAGGGGCAGTTCAATGAGCAGTTCTTC. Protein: CASSLGQGQFNEQFF.

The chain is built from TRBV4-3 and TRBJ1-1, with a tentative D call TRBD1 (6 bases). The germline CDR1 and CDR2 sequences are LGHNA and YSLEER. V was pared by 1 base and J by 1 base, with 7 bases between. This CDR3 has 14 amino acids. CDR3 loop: CASSQADRNTEAFF. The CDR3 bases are TGCGCCAGCAGCCAAGCGGACAGGAACACTGAAGCTTTCTTT.

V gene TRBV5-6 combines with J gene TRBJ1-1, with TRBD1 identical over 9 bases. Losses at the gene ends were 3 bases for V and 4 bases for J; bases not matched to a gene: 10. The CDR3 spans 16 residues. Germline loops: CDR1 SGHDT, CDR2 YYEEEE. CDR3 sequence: CASSSDGTGWITEAFF. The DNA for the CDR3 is TGTGCCAGCAGCTCAGATGGGACAGGGTGGATCACTGAAGCTTTCTTT.

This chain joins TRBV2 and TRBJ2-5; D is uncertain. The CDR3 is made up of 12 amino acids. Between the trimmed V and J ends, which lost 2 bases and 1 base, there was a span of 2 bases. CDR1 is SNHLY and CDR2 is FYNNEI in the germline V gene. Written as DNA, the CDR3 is TGTGCCAGCAGTGAACTCCAAGAGACCCAGTACTTC. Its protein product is CASSELQETQYF.

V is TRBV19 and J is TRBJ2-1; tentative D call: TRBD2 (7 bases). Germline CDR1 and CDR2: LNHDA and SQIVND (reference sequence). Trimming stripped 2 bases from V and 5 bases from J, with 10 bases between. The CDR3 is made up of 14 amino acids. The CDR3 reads CASSIKGGDNEQFF. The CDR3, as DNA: TGTGCCAGTAGTATAAAAGGGGGGGACAATGAGCAGTTCTTC.